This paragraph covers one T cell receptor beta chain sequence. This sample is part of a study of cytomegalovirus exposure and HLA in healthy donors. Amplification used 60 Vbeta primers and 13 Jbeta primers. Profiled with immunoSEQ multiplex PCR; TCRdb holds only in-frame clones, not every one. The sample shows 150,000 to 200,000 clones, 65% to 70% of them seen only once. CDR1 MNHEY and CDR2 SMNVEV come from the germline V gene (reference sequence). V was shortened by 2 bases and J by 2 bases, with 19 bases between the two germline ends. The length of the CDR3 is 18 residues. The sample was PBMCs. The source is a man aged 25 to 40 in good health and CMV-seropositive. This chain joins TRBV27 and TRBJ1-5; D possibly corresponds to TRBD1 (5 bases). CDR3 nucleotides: TGTGCCAGCAGTTTACTATCGGGAGGGGCTGGAGGCAATCAGCCCCAGCATTTT. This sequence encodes CASSLLSGGAGGNQPQHF.